Listed below are T cell receptor beta chains from one sample, sequenced in a study of CD8 T cells in Susac syndrome. A single record per CDR3 protein comes from TCRdb applying MiXCR to the immunoSEQ multiplex PCR reads. The data hold roughly 150,000 distinct CDR3 sequences, with about 95% observed a single time. Sequencing used CD8+ T cells from PBMCs. These receptors were taken from a human donor with multiple sclerosis. The CDR3 runs from the conserved cysteine through the conserved F or W. Each record gives: V gene, D gene, clone size, J gene, CDR3 DNA, CDR3 protein. The D gene is left open where the match is weak. Part of the rows lack a size; the others show once, few, many or a class for expanded clones.

>TRBV27|TRBD1|once|TRBJ2-1
TGTGCCAGCAGTTTTGCGGGACAGGGTTACAATGAGCAGTTCTTC
CASSFAGQGYNEQFF
>TRBV28|-|-|TRBJ2-5
TGTGCCAGCAGTTTATCAGGACGTCCCCAAGAGACCCAGTACTTC
CASSLSGRPQETQYF
>TRBV29-1|-|-|TRBJ2-1
TGCAGCGTTCCTATCTACAATGAGCAGTTCTTC
CSVPIYNEQFF
>TRBV5-1|TRBD1|-|TRBJ2-3
TGCGCCAGCAGCTCTTCTCGAGGGGGCGCGGGAGATACGCAGTATTTT
CASSSSRGGAGDTQYF
>TRBV30|TRBD1|-|TRBJ2-6
TGTGCCTGGAGCCGGACAGGGGCCTCTGGGGCCAACGTCCTGACTTTC
CAWSRTGASGANVLTF
>TRBV30|-|-|TRBJ1-6
TGTGCCTCCGCCTCTGTGGGAGACGGAGATTCACCCCTCCACTTT
CASASVGDGDSPLHF
>TRBV9|-|-|TRBJ2-2
TGTGCCAGCAATAATGGACCCGGGGAGCTGTTTTTT
CASNNGPGELFF
>TRBV13|TRBD1|-|TRBJ2-1
TGTGCCAGCAGCCGACCATCCCAGGGGGCGGTCTACAATGAGCAGTTCTTC
CASSRPSQGAVYNEQFF
>TRBV7-7|TRBD2|-|TRBJ2-5
TGTGCTAGCAGCTTAGCGGGGGGGCAAGAGACCCAGTACTTC
CASSLAGGQETQYF
>TRBV11-2|-|-|TRBJ2-1
TGTGCCAGCAGCTCCAGGGCTTACAATGAGCAGTTCTTC
CASSSRAYNEQFF
>TRBV23-1|-|-|TRBJ2-1
TGCGCCAGCAGTCTCCCCCCGGGGCCTAGCTCCTACAATGAGCAGTTCTTC
CASSLPPGPSSYNEQFF
>TRBV4-1|TRBD2|-|TRBJ2-1
TGCGCCAGCAGCCAAGCGGGACTAGCGGGTCCGGGGGAGCAGTTCTTC
CASSQAGLAGPGEQFF
>TRBV27|-|-|TRBJ2-5
TGTGCCAGCAGTTTAAGACCTTCGGGAGAGACCCAGTACTTC
CASSLRPSGETQYF
>TRBV19|-|-|TRBJ1-1
TGTGCCAGTACCCTAGGGAAGAACACTGAAGCTTTCTTT
CASTLGKNTEAFF
>TRBV7-9|-|-|TRBJ1-5
TGTGCCAGCAGCTTGACTACCCAGAGTGGTCAGCCCCAGCATTTT
CASSLTTQSGQPQHF
>TRBV2|-|-|TRBJ2-5
TGTGCCACCTCCAAGAGCGTGGAGACCCAGTACTTC
CATSKSVETQYF
>TRBV12-3/TRBV12-4|-|-|TRBJ1-1
TGTGCCAGCATCCTGGGACCCCTGGGAACTGAAGCTTTCTTT
CASILGPLGTEAFF
>TRBV27|-|once|TRBJ2-1
TGTGCCAGCAGTCACCGGGACTCTGACAATGAGCAGTTCTTC
CASSHRDSDNEQFF
>TRBV7-9|TRBD1|-|TRBJ2-6
TGTGCCAGCAGCGGGGGACAGGGATATCGCCCTGGGGCCAACGTCCTGACTTTC
CASSGGQGYRPGANVLTF
>TRBV9|-|-|TRBJ2-1
TGTGCCAGCAGCGTAGAAGGGCAGGACAACTACAATGAGCAGTTCTTC
CASSVEGQDNYNEQFF
>TRBV7-8|-|-|TRBJ2-5
TGTGCCAGCAGCTTAAGGGTACGACGGGAGACCCAGTACTTC
CASSLRVRRETQYF
>TRBV3-1|TRBD1|-|TRBJ2-7
TGTGCCAGCAGCCAAGAGAGAGCAGGGGGCTACGAGCAGTACTTC
CASSQERAGGYEQYF
>TRBV29-1|-|-|TRBJ2-7
TGCAGCGTTGAGGGGGGAGACAACTCCTACGAGCAGTACTTC
CSVEGGDNSYEQYF
>TRBV6-5|-|-|TRBJ2-1
TGTGCCAGCAGTTACTCGAGCATAATCGAGAGCGACTACAATGAGCAGTTCTTC
CASSYSSIIESDYNEQFF
>TRBV3-1|TRBD1|-|TRBJ2-2
TGTGCCAGCAGCCAAGGGACAGGGGGCGGCGGGGAGCTGTTTTTT
CASSQGTGGGGELFF
>TRBV12-3/TRBV12-4|-|-|TRBJ1-2
TGTGCCAGCAGTTTCGGGGACCATGGCTACACCTTC
CASSFGDHGYTF
>TRBV7-2|TRBD1|-|TRBJ2-7
TGTGCCAGCAGTTACTACAGGGGGTCCTACGAGCAGTACTTC
CASSYYRGSYEQYF
>TRBV27|TRBD1|-|TRBJ2-7
TGTGCCAGCCAGACAGGGTCCTACGAGCAGTACTTC
CASQTGSYEQYF
>TRBV9|-|-|TRBJ2-2
TGTGCCAGCCTGGGCCCGAGCACCGGGGAGCTGTTTTTT
CASLGPSTGELFF
>TRBV20-1|TRBD2|-|TRBJ2-2
TGCAGTGCTTATGGACTAGCGGGGGACCACGGGGAGCTGTTTTTT
CSAYGLAGDHGELFF
>TRBV29-1|-|-|TRBJ1-1
TGCAGCGTTGAAATGGGCAGTACTGAAGCTTTCTTT
CSVEMGSTEAFF
>TRBV6-6|-|-|TRBJ1-2
TGTGCCAGCAGTCCACGCTATGGCTACACCTTC
CASSPRYGYTF
>TRBV12-3/TRBV12-4|-|once|TRBJ1-2
TGTGCCAGCAGGTGGCGGTTCTATGGCTACACCTTC
CASRWRFYGYTF
>TRBV20-1|-|-|TRBJ2-1
TGCAGTGCTAGAGCGGTGGGGGGCTCCTACAATGAGCAGTTCTTC
CSARAVGGSYNEQFF
>TRBV9|TRBD2|-|TRBJ2-7
TGTGCCAGCAGCGACACTAGCGGGGGTTACGAGCAGTACTTC
CASSDTSGGYEQYF
>TRBV5-4|TRBD1|-|TRBJ1-6
TGTGCCAGCAGCTTGGGAGGGGGCGAATCACCCCTCCACTTT
CASSLGGGESPLHF
>TRBV19|-|-|TRBJ2-1
TGTGCCAGTAGTATAATCCCAGGGAGCTCCTACAATGAGCAGTTCTTC
CASSIIPGSSYNEQFF
>TRBV15|-|few|TRBJ2-5
TGTGCCACCAGCAGAGATCTCGGCAGACAAGAGACCCAGTACTTC
CATSRDLGRQETQYF
>TRBV7-9|TRBD1|-|TRBJ1-2
TGTGCCAGCAGCTCATCAGACAGGGGCTATGGCTACACCTTC
CASSSSDRGYGYTF
>TRBV20-1|-|-|TRBJ2-3
TGCAGTGCTAGAGGGGAAGCGGTAGTAACAGATACGCAGTATTTT
CSARGEAVVTDTQYF
>TRBV27|-|-|TRBJ2-1
TGTGCCAGCAGTTTATGGTCGGGGTCCTACAATGAGCAGTTCTTC
CASSLWSGSYNEQFF
>TRBV3-1|-|-|TRBJ2-3
TGTGCCAGCAGCCAAGAACAGGGACTTATCACAGATACGCAGTATTTT
CASSQEQGLITDTQYF
>TRBV12-3/TRBV12-4|-|-|TRBJ2-2
TGTGCCACTCAGGGAGACACCGGGGAGCTGTTTTTT
CATQGDTGELFF
>TRBV29-1|-|-|TRBJ2-5
TGCAGCGTCCCCGCGGACAGCCAAGAGACCCAGTACTTC
CSVPADSQETQYF
>TRBV14|-|-|TRBJ2-5
TGTGCCAGCAGCCAAGATGGGCTCGCCCAGTACTTC
CASSQDGLAQYF
>TRBV19|-|-|TRBJ1-1
TGTGCCAGTAGTATTGCAGGGCAGGACACTGAAGCTTTCTTT
CASSIAGQDTEAFF
>TRBV7-8|TRBD2|-|TRBJ2-1
TGTGCCAGCAGCGGGACTAGCGGGGGCCTAAAGGATGAGCAGTTCTTC
CASSGTSGGLKDEQFF
>TRBV12-3/TRBV12-4|-|-|TRBJ2-2
TGTGCCAGCAGTTTCAGTATGGCGGCCGGCGGGGAGCTGTTTTTT
CASSFSMAAGGELFF
>TRBV9|-|-|TRBJ2-7
TGTGCCAGCAGCGTAGCGGGGGACCCCTACGAGCAGTACTTC
CASSVAGDPYEQYF
>TRBV5-1|-|once|TRBJ2-6
TGCGCCAGCAGCTTGGTCATTCTGTGGGCAGCGAGCTCTGGGGCCAACGTCCTGACTTTC
CASSLVILWAASSGANVLTF